These 26 T cell receptor beta chains share one sample of origin, sequenced in a study of molecular identifiers for immune sequencing clone quantification. TCRdb re-derived calls from the PCR reads in MiXCR, one entry per CDR3 protein. The sample lists some 650,000 distinct CDR3 sequences; about 20% were seen once. What was sequenced was naive CD8+ T cells from blood, with Jurkat cell RNA spiked in. Specified subset: FACS-sorted CD8+CD4-CCR7+CD45RA+ naive T cells. The receptors were gathered from a human donor in good health. Some libraries in this study had Jurkat cell RNA spiked in.

The chain couples TRBV27 to TRBJ2-3; 7 bases line up with TRBD2. This CDR3 is built from 15 residues. Germline trimming cut 2 bases from V and 2 bases from J; bases unmatched to any gene: 4. Germline V gives CDR1 MNHEY, CDR2 SMNVEV (reference sequence). CDR3 region: CASSLLLADTDTQYF. The CDR3 DNA reads as TGTGCCAGCAGTTTACTCCTAGCGGACACAGATACGCAGTATTTT.

This clonotype has a count of ten or more. This chain uses TRBV6-5 with TRBJ1-5, with unresolved D. V gave up 0 bases and J gave up 6 bases, with 12 bases separating them. This CDR3 region has 15 residues. Germline-derived CDR1 and CDR2 are MNHEY and SVGAGI. As DNA, the CDR3 is TGTGCCAGCAGTTACTCGAACAGCCCATTTCAGCCCCAGCATTTT. Its protein product is CASSYSNSPFQPQHF.

V is TRBV12-3 or TRBV12-4 and J is TRBJ2-7; 12 bases are a match to TRBD2. Trimming took 1 base from V and 4 from J; bases not matched to a gene: 5. This CDR3 has 16 amino acids. CDR3 in DNA: TGTGCCAGCAGTTTAGAGTCTAGCGGGAGGGTTTACGAGCAGTACTTC. Encoded protein: CASSLESSGRVYEQYF.

Written as DNA, the CDR3 is TGTGCCAGCAGAGGAGGGGATAGTACGTACTTC. Encoded protein: CASRGGDSTYF. The chain carries TRBV27 and TRBJ2-7; TRBD2 might be the D (6 bases). Trimming removed 6 bases at V and 12 bases at J, with 15 bases between. The CDR3 sequence is 11 residues long. Germline V CDR1 and CDR2: MNHEY, SMNVEV (reference sequence).

This clonotype was detected ten times or more. V usage is TRBV5-1 and J usage is TRBJ2-1; 8 positions agree with TRBD2. Looked up from germline, CDR1 is SGHRS and CDR2 is YFSETQ. V was clipped by 4 bases and J by 6 bases; unmatched bases: 9. The CDR3 extends over 15 amino acids. The DNA of the CDR3 is TGCGCCAGCAGCGCCAGTGTAGCGGGGTCCAATGAGCAGTTCTTC. This codes for CASSASVAGSNEQFF.

Remarks on this clonotype: This clone may be a read error of a much larger clone one base away. The CDR3 ends on some other residue instead of the conserved phenylalanine or tryptophan, so this is likely a read error. The V gene is TRBV20-1, the J gene TRBJ2-7; a possible D gene is TRBD2 (6 bases). The V gene lost 6 bases and the J gene lost 6 bases, with 12 bases spanning the gap. There are 11 residues in the CDR3. CDR1 and CDR2 from the germline V gene are DFQATT and SNEGSKA (reference sequence). CDR3 coding DNA: TGCAGTGCCCGGGAGCTTCTCGAGCAGTACTCC. Its protein product is CSARELLEQYS.

The chain couples TRBV4-3 to TRBJ1-6; D gene unclear. Germline lookup yields CDR1 LGHNA and CDR2 YSLEER. CDR3 length equals 16 residues. V dropped 1 base and J dropped 0 bases, with 7 bases sitting between them. Here the CDR3 reads CASSQGVHSYNSPLHF. The CDR3 bases are TGCGCCAGCAGCCAAGGGGTCCACTCCTATAATTCACCCCTCCACTTT.

This clonotype came up many times. The chain uses TRBV6-1 and TRBJ1-5, with unresolved D. V was clipped by 1 base and J by 5 bases, with 6 bases between them. The germline V gene has CDR1 MNHNS and CDR2 SASEGT. There are 13 residues in the CDR3. The CDR3 coding sequence is TGTGCCAGCAGTGAAGGTTCCTATCAGCCCCAGCATTTT. Amino acid sequence: CASSEGSYQPQHF.

This clonotype was counted between two and nine times. A much larger clone differs from this one at a single base, so this may be a read error. The V gene is TRBV6-2 or TRBV6-3, the J gene TRBJ2-3; D gene ambiguous. The CDR3 is 13 amino acids. Germline V CDR1 and CDR2: MNHEY, SVGEGT. The ends were cut back, 5 bases at V and 4 bases at J, with 10 bases in the middle. CDR3 amino acids: CASSPRAADTQYF. The CDR3 DNA sequence: TGTGCCAGCAGTCCCCGGGCGGCAGATACGCAGTATTTT.

For this clonotype: A much larger clone lies a single base off, so this may be a read error. The chain is built from TRBV30 and TRBJ2-7, with 9 bases that match TRBD1. There are 15 residues in the CDR3. The germline V gene has CDR1 GTSNPN and CDR2 SVGIG (reference sequence). CDR3 loop: CSWSVKGQGLAEQYF. The CDR3 region has the DNA TGTTCCTGGAGTGTAAAGGGACAGGGCCTGGCCGAGCAGTACTTC.

Concerning this clonotype: This sequence may be a read error, since a much larger clone differs from it by one base. A read error is likely, as this CDR3 ends without the conserved phenylalanine or tryptophan. This rearrangement joins TRBV20-1 to TRBJ1-4; a weak D match, TRBD1 (6 bases). Per the germline V gene, CDR1 is DFQATT and CDR2 is SNEGSKA (reference sequence). The V end was cut by 6 bases, the J end by 7 bases, with 18 bases between. The CDR3 contains 14 residues. The CDR3 reads CSAEPRGATEKLFS. The CDR3 DNA sequence: TGCAGTGCGGAACCCCGGGGGGCGACTGAAAAACTGTTTTCT.

The sample holds one count of this clonotype. One end of the junction is discordant with germline, which a read error may explain. V and J are TRBV14 and TRBJ2-5, with TRBD2 matching over 12 bases. The CDR3 has 16 amino acids. Germline CDR1 is SGHDN and CDR2 is FVKESK. The DNA of the CDR3 is TGTGCCTGCAGCCAGTCGACTAGCGGGAGAACGGAGACCCAGTACTTC. As protein: CACSQSTSGRTETQYF. Full variable domain (missing parts from reference TRBV14 and TRBJ2-5): EAGVTQFPSHSVIEKGQTVTLRCDPISGHDNLYWYRRVMGKEIKFLLHFVKESKQDESGMPNNRFLAERTGGTYSTLKVQPAELEDSGVYFCACSQSTSGRTETQYFGPGTRLLVL.

The chain combines TRBV12-3 or TRBV12-4 with TRBJ2-1; 11 nucleotides agree with TRBD2. V lost 5 bases, J lost 4 bases, and 10 bases stayed unmatched. This CDR3 spans 17 amino acids. This CDR3 is CASSPGASGGFYNEQFF. The CDR3 coding sequence is TGTGCCAGCAGTCCCGGGGCTAGCGGGGGGTTTTACAATGAGCAGTTCTTC.

This clonotype was detected many times. The chain couples TRBV5-1 to TRBJ1-1; D gene ambiguous. Germline V gene lookup returns CDR1 SGHRS and CDR2 YFSETQ. With 4 bases removed from V and 4 bases from J, the gap between germline ends came to 11 bases. The length of the CDR3 is 13 residues. This CDR3 is CASSPRRATEAFF. For the CDR3, the DNA is TGCGCCAGCAGCCCGAGGAGGGCCACTGAAGCTTTCTTT.

This clonotype has at least ten counts. The CDR3: CASSTQGAVWAEQYF. The CDR3 bases are TGTGCCAGCAGCACACAGGGGGCGGTCTGGGCCGAGCAGTACTTC. The chain carries TRBV7-9 and TRBJ2-7, with TRBD1 matching over 9 bases. Trimming cost V 5 bases and J 6 bases; bases outside gene matches: 11. Germline assignment: CDR1 SEHNR and CDR2 FQNEAQ (reference sequence). This CDR3 has 15 amino acids.

There are a few counts of this clonotype. V is TRBV27 and J is TRBJ1-1; 8 bases map to TRBD1. CDR1 and CDR2 from the germline V gene are MNHEY and SMNVEV (reference sequence). The CDR3 is 13 residues long. J gave up 4 bases and V 9 bases, and 7 bases lay outside the gene matches. In DNA form, the CDR3 reads TGTGCCAGTAAAGAGACAGGGGCCACTGAAGCTTTCTTT. This encodes CASKETGATEAFF.

This clonotype was detected many times. The chain uses TRBV7-9 and TRBJ1-6; D unresolved. Deletions cut 3 bases from V and 9 bases from J, with 12 bases between. The CDR3 totals 14 residues. Germline V gene lookup returns CDR1 SEHNR and CDR2 FQNEAQ (reference sequence). The CDR3 reads CASSFDLGGSPLHF. CDR3 nucleotide sequence: TGTGCCAGCAGCTTTGATCTTGGAGGTTCACCCCTCCACTTT.

CDR3 DNA: TGTGCCAGTAGTATTGGAGGGCTCGGGTACGAGCAGTACTTC. This encodes CASSIGGLGYEQYF. This chain joins TRBV19 and TRBJ2-7; D is perhaps TRBD2 (6 bases). The CDR3 loop spans 14 amino acids. CDR1 is LNHDA, CDR2 SQIVND, per germline (reference sequence). With 3 bases removed from V and 4 bases from J, the gap between germline ends came to 13 bases.

This clonotype came up many times. The rearrangement links TRBV11-2 to TRBJ2-3, with 10 bases lining up with TRBD2. The CDR3 sequence is 17 residues long. Trimming took 4 bases from V and 2 from J; bases not matched to a gene: 9. CDR1 and CDR2 from the germline V gene are SGHAT and FQNNGV. The CDR3 loop reads CASSSTSGLGVTDTQYF. DNA for the CDR3: TGTGCCAGCAGCTCGACTAGCGGGCTTGGGGTCACAGATACGCAGTATTTT.

Many counts were recorded for this clonotype. Sequence at one end of the junction differs from germline and may be a read error. This rearrangement joins TRBV9 to TRBJ1-1, with D unresolved. CDR1 is SGDLS and CDR2 is YYNGEE in the germline V gene. This CDR3 is built from 14 residues. Written as DNA, the CDR3 is TGTGCCAGCAGTGTAGGATATGGTAACACTGAAGCTTTCTTT. Amino acid sequence: CASSVGYGNTEAFF.

This clonotype was picked up many times. This chain's CDR3 is CASSPGGGPSYEQYF. The DNA for the CDR3 is TGTGCCAGCAGCCCAGGAGGGGGTCCCTCCTACGAGCAGTACTTC. This chain connects TRBV7-2 to TRBJ2-7; tentatively, D is TRBD1 or TRBD2 (6 bases each). There are 15 residues in the CDR3. V lost 5 bases, J lost 0 bases, and 14 bases lay in between. Germline CDR1 reads SGHTA; CDR2 reads FQGNSA. The full variable domain, its missing parts supplied by reference TRBV7-2 and TRBJ2-7, is GAGVSQSPSNKVTEKGKDVELRCDPISGHTALYWYRQSLGQGLEFLIYFQGNSAPDKSGLPSDRFSAERTGGSVSTLTIQRTQQEDSAVYLCASSPGGGPSYEQYFGPGTRLTVT.

This clonotype was counted many times. V usage is TRBV19 and J usage is TRBJ2-7; 7 nucleotides align to TRBD1. From germline, CDR1 is LNHDA and CDR2 SQIVND (reference sequence). There are 14 residues in the CDR3. Unmatched junction bases numbered 7, after V lost 4 bases and J lost 4 bases. This chain's CDR3 is CASSTGQVEYEQYF. In nucleotides, the CDR3 is TGTGCCAGTAGTACCGGACAGGTGGAGTACGAGCAGTACTTC.

The J gene is TRBJ2-5, the V gene TRBV11-2, with D possibly being TRBD1 (6 bases). V was trimmed by 4 bases and J by 2 bases, leaving 14 bases between them. This CDR3 is built from 15 residues. The germline V gene has CDR1 SGHAT and CDR2 FQNNGV. CDR3 DNA sequence: TGTGCCAGCAGCTCGGGCCGGGACATACAAGAGACCCAGTACTTC. It yields the protein CASSSGRDIQETQYF.

A note on this clonotype: An end of the junction does not agree with germline; a read error may underlie this. The chain links TRBV20-1 to TRBJ2-5, with D possibly being TRBD2 (5 bases). CDR1 DFQATT and CDR2 SNEGSKA come from the germline V gene (reference sequence). This CDR3 has 16 amino acids. The CDR3 is CSAGDSGSPRRGTQYF. The CDR3 bases are TGCAGTGCTGGAGATTCGGGGTCCCCCCGAAGAGGGACCCAGTACTTC.

There are many counts of this clonotype. The chain uses TRBV19 and TRBJ2-3; 12 nucleotides match TRBD2. CDR3 length equals 17 residues. V gave up 4 bases and J gave up 2 bases; unmatched junction bases: 7. Germline V lookup: CDR1 LNHDA, CDR2 SQIVND (reference sequence). The CDR3 reads CASSTRTSGAPTDTQYF. CDR3 nucleotides: TGTGCCAGTAGTACGCGGACTAGCGGGGCCCCCACAGATACGCAGTATTTT.

This clonotype has just a few counts. This chain connects TRBV7-3 to TRBJ2-1; no clear D gene. Germline CDR1 SGHTA, CDR2 FQGTGA. V shed 4 bases and J shed 7 bases, with 17 bases lying between them. This CDR3 region has 15 residues. The CDR3 spells CASSSGVLADNEQFF. The CDR3 DNA reads as TGTGCCAGCAGCTCCGGCGTGTTAGCTGATAATGAGCAGTTCTTC. The full variable domain, with the rest looked up from reference TRBV7-3 and TRBJ2-1, is GAGVSQTPSNKVTEKGKYVELRCDPISGHTALYWYRQSLGQGPEFLIYFQGTGAADDSGLPNDRFFAVRPEGSVSTLKIQRTERGDSAVYLCASSSGVLADNEQFFGPGTRLTVL.